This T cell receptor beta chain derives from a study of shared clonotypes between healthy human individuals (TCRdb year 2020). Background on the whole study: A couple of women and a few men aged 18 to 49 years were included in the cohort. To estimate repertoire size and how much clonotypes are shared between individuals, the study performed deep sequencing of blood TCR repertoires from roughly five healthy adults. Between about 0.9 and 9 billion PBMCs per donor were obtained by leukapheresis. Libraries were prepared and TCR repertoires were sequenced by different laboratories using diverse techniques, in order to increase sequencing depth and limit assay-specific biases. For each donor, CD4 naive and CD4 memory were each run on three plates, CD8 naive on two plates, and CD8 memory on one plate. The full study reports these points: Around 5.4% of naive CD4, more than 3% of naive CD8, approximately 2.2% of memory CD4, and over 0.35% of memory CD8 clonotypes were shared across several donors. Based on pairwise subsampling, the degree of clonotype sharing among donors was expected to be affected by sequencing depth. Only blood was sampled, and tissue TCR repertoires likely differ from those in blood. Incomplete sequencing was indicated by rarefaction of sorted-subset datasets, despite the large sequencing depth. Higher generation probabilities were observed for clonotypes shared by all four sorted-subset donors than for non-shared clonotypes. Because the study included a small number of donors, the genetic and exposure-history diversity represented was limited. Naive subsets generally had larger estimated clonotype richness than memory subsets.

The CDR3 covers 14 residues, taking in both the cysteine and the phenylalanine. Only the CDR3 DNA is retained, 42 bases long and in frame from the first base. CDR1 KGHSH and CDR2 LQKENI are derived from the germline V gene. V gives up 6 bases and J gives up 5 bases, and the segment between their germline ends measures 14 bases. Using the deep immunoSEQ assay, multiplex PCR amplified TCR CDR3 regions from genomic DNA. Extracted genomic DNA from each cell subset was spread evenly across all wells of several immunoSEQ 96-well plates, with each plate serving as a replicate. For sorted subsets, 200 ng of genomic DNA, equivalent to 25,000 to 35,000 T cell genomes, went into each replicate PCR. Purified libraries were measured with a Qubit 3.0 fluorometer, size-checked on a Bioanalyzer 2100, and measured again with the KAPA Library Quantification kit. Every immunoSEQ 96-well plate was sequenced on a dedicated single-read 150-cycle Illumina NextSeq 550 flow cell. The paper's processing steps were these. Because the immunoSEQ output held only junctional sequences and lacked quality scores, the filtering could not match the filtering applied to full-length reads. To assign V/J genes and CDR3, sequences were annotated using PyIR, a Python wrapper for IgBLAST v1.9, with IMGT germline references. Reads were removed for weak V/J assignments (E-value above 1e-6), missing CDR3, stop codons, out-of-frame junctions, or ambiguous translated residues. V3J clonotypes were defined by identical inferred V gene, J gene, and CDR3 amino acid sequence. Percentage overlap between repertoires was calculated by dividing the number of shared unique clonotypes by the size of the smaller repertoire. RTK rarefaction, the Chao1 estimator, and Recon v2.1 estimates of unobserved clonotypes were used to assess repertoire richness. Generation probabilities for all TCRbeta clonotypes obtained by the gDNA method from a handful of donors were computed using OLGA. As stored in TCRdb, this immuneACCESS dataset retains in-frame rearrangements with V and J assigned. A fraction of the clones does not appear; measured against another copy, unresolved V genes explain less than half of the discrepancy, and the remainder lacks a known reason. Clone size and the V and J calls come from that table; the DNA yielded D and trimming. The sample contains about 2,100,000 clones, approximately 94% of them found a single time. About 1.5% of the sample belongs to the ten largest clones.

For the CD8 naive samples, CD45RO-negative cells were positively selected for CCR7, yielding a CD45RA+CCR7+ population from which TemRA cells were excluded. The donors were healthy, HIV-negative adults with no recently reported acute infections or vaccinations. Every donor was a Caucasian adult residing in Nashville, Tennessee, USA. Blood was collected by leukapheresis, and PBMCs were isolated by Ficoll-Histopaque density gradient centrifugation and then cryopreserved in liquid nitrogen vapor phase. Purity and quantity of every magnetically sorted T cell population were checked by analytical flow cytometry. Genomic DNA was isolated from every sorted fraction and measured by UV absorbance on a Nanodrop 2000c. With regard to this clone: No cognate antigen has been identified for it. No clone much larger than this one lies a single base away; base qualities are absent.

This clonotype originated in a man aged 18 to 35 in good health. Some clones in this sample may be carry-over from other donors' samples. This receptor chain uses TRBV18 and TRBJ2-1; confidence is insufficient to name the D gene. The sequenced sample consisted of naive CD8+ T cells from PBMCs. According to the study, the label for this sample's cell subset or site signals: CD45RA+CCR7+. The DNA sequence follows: TGTGCCAGCTCCCTGGGTGGTTCCCACAATGAGCAGTTCTTC. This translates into CASSLGGSHNEQFF.